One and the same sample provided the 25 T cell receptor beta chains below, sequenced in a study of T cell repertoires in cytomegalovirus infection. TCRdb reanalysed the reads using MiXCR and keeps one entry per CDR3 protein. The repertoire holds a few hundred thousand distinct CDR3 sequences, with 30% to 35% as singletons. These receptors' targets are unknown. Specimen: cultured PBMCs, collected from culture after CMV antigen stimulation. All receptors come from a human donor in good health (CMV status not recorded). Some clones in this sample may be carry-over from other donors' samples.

The CDR3 loop reads CAIRAQREIRYTQYF. The DNA of the CDR3 is TGTGCCATCAGGGCTCAGCGGGAGATTCGGTATACGCAGTATTTT. This rearrangement joins TRBV10-3 to TRBJ2-3, with TRBD2 matching 8 bases. This CDR3 is 15 amino acids long. CDR1 is ENHRY, CDR2 SYGVKD, per germline. The V gene end was trimmed by 6 bases and the J gene end by 7 bases; junction bases not matched to a gene: 12.

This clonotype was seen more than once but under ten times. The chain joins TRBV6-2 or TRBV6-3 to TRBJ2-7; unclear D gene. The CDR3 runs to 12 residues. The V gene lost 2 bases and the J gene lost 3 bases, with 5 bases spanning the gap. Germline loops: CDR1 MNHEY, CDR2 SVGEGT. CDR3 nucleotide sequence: TGTGCCAGCAGTTACGTCGGCTACGAGCAGTACGTC. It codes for CASSYVGYEQYV.

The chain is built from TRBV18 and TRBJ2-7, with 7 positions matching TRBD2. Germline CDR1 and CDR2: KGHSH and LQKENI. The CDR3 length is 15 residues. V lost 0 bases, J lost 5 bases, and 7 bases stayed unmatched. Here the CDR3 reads CASSPPAGEGHEQYF. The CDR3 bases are TGTGCCAGCTCACCACCGGCTGGGGAGGGCCACGAGCAGTACTTC.

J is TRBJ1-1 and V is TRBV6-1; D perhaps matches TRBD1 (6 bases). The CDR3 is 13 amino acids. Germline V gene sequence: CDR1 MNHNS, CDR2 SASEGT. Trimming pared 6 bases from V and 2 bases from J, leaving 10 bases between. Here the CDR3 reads CASRGARNTEAFF. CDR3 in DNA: TGTGCCAGCAGGGGGGCCAGAAACACTGAAGCTTTCTTT.

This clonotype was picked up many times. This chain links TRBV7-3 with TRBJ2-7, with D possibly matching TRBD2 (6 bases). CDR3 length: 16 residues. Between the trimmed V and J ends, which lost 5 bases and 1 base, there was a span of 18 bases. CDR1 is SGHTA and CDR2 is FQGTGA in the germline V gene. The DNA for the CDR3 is TGTGCCAGCAGCCCCCAAGGCGGACTATATTCCTACGAGCAGTACTTC. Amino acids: CASSPQGGLYSYEQYF. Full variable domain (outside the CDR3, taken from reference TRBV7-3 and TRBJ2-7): GAGVSQTPSNKVTEKGKYVELRCDPISGHTALYWYRQSLGQGPEFLIYFQGTGAADDSGLPNDRFFAVRPEGSVSTLKIQRTERGDSAVYLCASSPQGGLYSYEQYFGPGTRLTVT.

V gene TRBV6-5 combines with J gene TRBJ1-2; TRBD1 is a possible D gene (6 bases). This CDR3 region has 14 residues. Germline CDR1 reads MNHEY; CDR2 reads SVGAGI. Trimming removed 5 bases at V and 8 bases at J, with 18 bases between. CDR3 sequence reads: CASSRQVINRGYTF. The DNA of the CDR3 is TGTGCCAGCAGTCGACAGGTCATTAACAGGGGCTACACCTTC.

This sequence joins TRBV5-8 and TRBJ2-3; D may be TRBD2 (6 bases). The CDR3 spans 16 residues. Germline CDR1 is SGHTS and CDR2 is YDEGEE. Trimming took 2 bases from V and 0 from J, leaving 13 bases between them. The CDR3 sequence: CASSFMAGPSTDTQYF. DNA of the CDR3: TGTGCCAGCAGCTTCATGGCGGGGCCGAGCACAGATACGCAGTATTTT.

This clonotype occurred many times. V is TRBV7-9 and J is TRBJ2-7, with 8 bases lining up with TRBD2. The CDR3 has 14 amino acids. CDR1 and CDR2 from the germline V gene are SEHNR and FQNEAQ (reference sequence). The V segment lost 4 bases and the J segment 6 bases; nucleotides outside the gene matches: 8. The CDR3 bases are TGTGCCAGCAGCTCAACTAGCGGTGCGGCCGAGCAGTACTTC. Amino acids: CASSSTSGAAEQYF.

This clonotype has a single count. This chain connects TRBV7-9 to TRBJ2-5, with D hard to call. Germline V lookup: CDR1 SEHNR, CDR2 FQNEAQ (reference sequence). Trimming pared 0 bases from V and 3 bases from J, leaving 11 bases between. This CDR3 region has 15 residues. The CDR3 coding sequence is TGTGCCAGCAGCTTAGCGGACCCTAAAAAAGAGACCCAGTACTTC. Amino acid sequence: CASSLADPKKETQYF.

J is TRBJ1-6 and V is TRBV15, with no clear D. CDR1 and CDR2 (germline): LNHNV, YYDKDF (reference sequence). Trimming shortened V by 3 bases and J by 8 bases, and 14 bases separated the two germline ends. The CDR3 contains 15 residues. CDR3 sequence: CATSRSRAPDSPLHF. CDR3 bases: TGTGCCACCAGCAGGTCACGGGCGCCTGATTCACCCCTCCACTTT.

CDR3 DNA: TGCGCCAGCACCGGACAGCCGGGCACTGAAGCTTTCTTT. As protein: CASTGQPGTEAFF. The V and J genes are TRBV10-2 and TRBJ1-1; maybe TRBD1 (6 bases). Germline V gene data show CDR1 as WSHSY and CDR2 as SAAADI. There are 13 residues in the CDR3. The germline V and J ends were trimmed by 7 bases and 4 bases, with 13 bases remaining between them.

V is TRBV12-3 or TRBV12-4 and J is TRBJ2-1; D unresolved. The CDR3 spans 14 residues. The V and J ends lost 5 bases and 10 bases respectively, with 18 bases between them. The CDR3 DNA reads TGTGCCAGCAGTCCTCAAGACTGGGCATCCGAGCAGTTCTTC. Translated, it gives CASSPQDWASEQFF.

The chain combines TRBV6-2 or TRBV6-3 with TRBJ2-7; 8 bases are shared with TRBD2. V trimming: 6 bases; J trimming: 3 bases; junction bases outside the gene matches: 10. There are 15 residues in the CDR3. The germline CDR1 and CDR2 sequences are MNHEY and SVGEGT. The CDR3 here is CASSPGTGGLYEQYF. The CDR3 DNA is TGTGCCAGCAGCCCGGGAACGGGAGGGCTCTACGAGCAGTACTTC.

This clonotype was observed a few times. The chain's CDR3 is CATSRRDNSYNEQFF. DNA for the CDR3: TGTGCCACCAGCCGCCGGGACAACAGCTACAATGAGCAGTTCTTC. The rearrangement uses TRBV24-1 and TRBJ2-1; D might be TRBD1 (6 bases). Between the trimmed V and J ends, which lost 7 bases and 3 bases, there was a span of 15 bases. The germline V gene encodes CDR1 KGHDR and CDR2 SFDVKD. This CDR3 has 15 residues.

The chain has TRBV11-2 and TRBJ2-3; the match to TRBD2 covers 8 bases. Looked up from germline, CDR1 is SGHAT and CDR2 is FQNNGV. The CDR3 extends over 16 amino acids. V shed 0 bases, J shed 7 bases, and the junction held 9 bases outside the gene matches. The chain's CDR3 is CASSLEGSGTGNTQYF. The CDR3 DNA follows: TGTGCCAGCAGCTTAGAGGGTAGCGGGACGGGGAATACGCAGTATTTT.

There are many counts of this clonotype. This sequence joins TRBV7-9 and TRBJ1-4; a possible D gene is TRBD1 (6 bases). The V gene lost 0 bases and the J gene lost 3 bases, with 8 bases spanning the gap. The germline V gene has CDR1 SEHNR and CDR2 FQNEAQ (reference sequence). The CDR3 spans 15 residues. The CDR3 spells CASSLATGSNEKLFF. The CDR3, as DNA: TGTGCCAGCAGCTTAGCAACAGGGTCTAATGAAAAACTGTTTTTT. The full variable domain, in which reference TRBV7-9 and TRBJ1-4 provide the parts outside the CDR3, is DTGVSQNPRHKITKRGQNVTFRCDPISEHNRLYWYRQTLGQGPEFLTYFQNEAQLEKSRLLSDRFSAERPKGSFSTLEIQRTEQGDSAMYLCASSLATGSNEKLFFGSGTQLSVL.

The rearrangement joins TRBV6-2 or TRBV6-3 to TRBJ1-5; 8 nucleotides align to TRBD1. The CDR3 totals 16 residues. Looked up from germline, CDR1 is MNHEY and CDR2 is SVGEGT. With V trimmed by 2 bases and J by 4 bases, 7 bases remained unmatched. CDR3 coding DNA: TGTGCCAGCAGTTACCGGACAGGGTCCGCGAATCAGCCCCAGCATTTT. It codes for CASSYRTGSANQPQHF.

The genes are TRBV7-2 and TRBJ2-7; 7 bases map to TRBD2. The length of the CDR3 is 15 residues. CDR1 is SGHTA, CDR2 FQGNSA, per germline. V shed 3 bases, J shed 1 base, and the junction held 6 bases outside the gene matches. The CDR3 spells CASSLFGGSSYEQYV. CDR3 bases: TGTGCCAGCAGCTTGTTTGGCGGGAGTTCCTACGAGCAGTACGTC.

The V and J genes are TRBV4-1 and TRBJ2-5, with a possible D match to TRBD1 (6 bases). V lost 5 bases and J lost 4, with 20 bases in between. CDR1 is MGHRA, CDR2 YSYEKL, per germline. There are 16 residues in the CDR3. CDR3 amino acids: CASSELRGSSGETQYF. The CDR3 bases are TGCGCCAGCAGCGAACTAAGGGGGAGTTCGGGAGAGACCCAGTACTTC.

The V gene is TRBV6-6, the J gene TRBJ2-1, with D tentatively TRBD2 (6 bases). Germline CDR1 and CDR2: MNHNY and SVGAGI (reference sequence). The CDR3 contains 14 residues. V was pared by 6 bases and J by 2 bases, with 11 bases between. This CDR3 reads CASRREFTYNEQFF. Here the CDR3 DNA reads TGTGCCAGCAGACGGGAGTTCACCTACAATGAGCAGTTCTTC.

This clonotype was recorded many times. For the CDR3, the DNA is TGTGCCAGCAGCTCCCAAGGGACAGGTCGGGCGGGCTACACCTTC. This codes for CASSSQGTGRAGYTF. This rearrangement joins TRBV7-2 to TRBJ1-2; 8 positions agree with TRBD1. J lost 8 bases, V lost 4 bases, and 12 bases had no gene match. The CDR3 is made up of 15 amino acids. Germline CDR1 SGHTA, CDR2 FQGNSA. Filled out from reference TRBV7-2 and TRBJ1-2, the complete variable domain reads GAGVSQSPSNKVTEKGKDVELRCDPISGHTALYWYRQSLGQGLEFLIYFQGNSAPDKSGLPSDRFSAERTGGSVSTLTIQRTQQEDSAVYLCASSSQGTGRAGYTFGSGTRLTVV.

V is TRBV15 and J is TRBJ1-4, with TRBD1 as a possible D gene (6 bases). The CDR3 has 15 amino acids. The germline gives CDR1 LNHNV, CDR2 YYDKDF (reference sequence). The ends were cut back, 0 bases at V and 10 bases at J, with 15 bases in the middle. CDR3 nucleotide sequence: TGTGCCACCAGCAGAGATAAGTTAAGCAGGGGAAAACTGTTTTTT. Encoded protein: CATSRDKLSRGKLFF.

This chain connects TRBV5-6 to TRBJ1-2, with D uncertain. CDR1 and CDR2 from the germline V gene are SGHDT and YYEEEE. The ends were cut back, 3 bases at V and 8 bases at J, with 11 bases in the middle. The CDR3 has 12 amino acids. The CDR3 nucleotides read TGTGCCAGCAGCTCTGGGCGTGGCGGCTACACCTTC. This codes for CASSSGRGGYTF.

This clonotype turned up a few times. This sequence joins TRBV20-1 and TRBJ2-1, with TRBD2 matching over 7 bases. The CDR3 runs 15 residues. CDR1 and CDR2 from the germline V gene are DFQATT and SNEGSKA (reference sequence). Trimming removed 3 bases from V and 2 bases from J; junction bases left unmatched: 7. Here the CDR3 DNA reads TGCAGTGCTAGTTCCAGCGGGGCAGCCTACAATGAGCAGTTCTTC. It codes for CSASSSGAAYNEQFF.

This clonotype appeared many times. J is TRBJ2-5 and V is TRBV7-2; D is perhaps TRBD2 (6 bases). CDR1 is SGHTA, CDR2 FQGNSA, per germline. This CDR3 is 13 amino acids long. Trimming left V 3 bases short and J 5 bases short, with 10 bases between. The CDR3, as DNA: TGTGCCAGCAGCTTTGGGGGGACGGAGACCCAGTACTTC. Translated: CASSFGGTETQYF.